This T cell receptor (beta chain) was identified in a study of healthy donors' naive CD4 and CD8 T cells. Study as a whole: TCR alpha primers covered all functional IMGT alpha gene variants.

A linear amplification protocol produced the TCR libraries from 500 ng of total RNA. From the reads, TCRdb called clonotypes with MiXCR, one entry per CDR3 protein. The repertoire has approximately 180,000 distinct CDR3 sequences, around 70% of them found once; the top ten carry about 2.3%. The CDR3 sequence is 13 residues long. Germline V gene sequence: CDR1 SQVTM, CDR2 ANQGSEA. V shed 7 bases, J shed 6 bases, and the junction held 11 bases outside the gene matches. V gene TRBV29-1 combines with J gene TRBJ1-2; the match to TRBD1 covers 7 bases. The receptor's source is a pool of human donors in good health; the sample pools cells from several healthy donors. The sample was naive CD4+ and CD8+ T cells sorted from blood, pooled from several donors. In nucleotides, the CDR3 is TGCAGCGCCTCGGACAGGCTTGGGGATGGCTACACCTTC. Protein: CSASDRLGDGYTF.